These T cell receptor beta chains were read from a single sample in a study of shared clonotypes between healthy human individuals. TCRdb keeps only in-frame clones here, not all; method: immunoSEQ multiplex PCR. Among about 2.3 million clones, 85% to 95% were seen once, and the ten largest hold 0.39%. Sequenced: naive CD4+ T cells from PBMCs. The receptors come from a man aged 18 to 30 in good health. Some clones in this sample may be carry-over from other donors' samples. Both conserved end residues are part of each CDR3. Each record gives: clone size, J gene, V gene, D gene, CDR3 DNA, CDR3 protein. A D gene is named only where the DNA matches it firmly. Expanded clones get a size class; other rows say once, few or many, or leave the size out.

. | TRBJ2-7 | TRBV7-8 | . | TGTGCCAGCAGCTTAGTTCCGGCTACCAGCTCCTACGAGCAGTACTTC | CASSLVPATSSYEQYF
. | TRBJ1-6 | TRBV28 | . | TGTGCCAGCAGTTTCCGGGGTTCACCCCTCCACTTT | CASSFRGSPLHF
. | TRBJ1-1 | TRBV5-6 | TRBD1 | TGTGCCAGCAGGCAAGGACAGGGGGCTGCCATTGAAGCTTTCTTT | CASRQGQGAAIEAFF
. | TRBJ1-2 | TRBV20-1 | . | TGCAGTGCTAGCGATGGCTACACCTTC | CSASDGYTF
. | TRBJ2-3 | TRBV6-1 | TRBD1 | TGTGCCAGCAGTGAAGCAGGCCAGGGGGTCCGTACGCAGTATTTT | CASSEAGQGVRTQYF
. | TRBJ2-3 | TRBV5-4 | TRBD2 | TGTGCCAGCAGCGCAGGACCTAGCGGGACGATAGCAGATACGCAGTATTTT | CASSAGPSGTIADTQYF
. | TRBJ1-3 | TRBV19 | . | TGTGCCAGTAGTGTAGGACGGAGAAACACCATATATTTT | CASSVGRRNTIYF
. | TRBJ1-2 | TRBV4-1 | . | TGCGCCAGCAGCCAAGCCGGGACGGCGATCTATGGCTACACCTTC | CASSQAGTAIYGYTF
. | TRBJ2-1 | TRBV13 | . | TGTGCCAGCAGCCAGGGACTCAGGGATGAGCAGTTCTTC | CASSQGLRDEQFF
. | TRBJ2-6 | TRBV30 | TRBD2 | TGTGCCTGGATGGGTTGGCGGGAGAAACCTGGGGCCAACGTCCTGACTTTC | CAWMGWREKPGANVLTF
. | TRBJ2-3 | TRBV7-2 | TRBD2 | TGTGCCAGCAGCTTATCACTAGCGGGAGGTGAAGATACGCAGTATTTT | CASSLSLAGGEDTQYF
few | TRBJ1-1 | TRBV18 | . | TGTGCCAGCTCACTGGGTGCAGTAGTGAACACTGAAGCTTTCTTT | CASSLGAVVNTEAFF
. | TRBJ2-3 | TRBV5-5 | TRBD1 | TGTGCCAGCAGCTTGTTTGGCAGGGGGACGGGAGATACGCAGTATTTT | CASSLFGRGTGDTQYF
. | TRBJ2-1 | TRBV6-6 | TRBD2 | TGTGCCAGCAGCCAGGGACTAGCGGACTACAATGAGCAGTTCTTC | CASSQGLADYNEQFF
few | TRBJ2-2 | TRBV4-3 | . | TGCGCCAGCAGCCAAGGTCCCGGCGGGGAGCTGTTTTTT | CASSQGPGGELFF
. | TRBJ1-2 | TRBV7-3 | . | TGTGCCAGCAGCTCGGGTCTAGGTTCGGAGGGCTACACCTTC | CASSSGLGSEGYTF
. | TRBJ2-7 | TRBV19 | . | TGTGCCAGTAGTAAATCAGTTTCAGGGGTCTCCTACGAGCAGTACTTC | CASSKSVSGVSYEQYF
. | TRBJ2-7 | TRBV7-2 | . | TGTGCCAGCAGCTTAGGTGCCGAGCAGTACTTC | CASSLGAEQYF
. | TRBJ2-7 | TRBV14 | TRBD2 | TGTGCCAGCAGCCAAGAACTAGGACTAGCGGCTTACGAGCAGTACTTC | CASSQELGLAAYEQYF
. | TRBJ2-1 | TRBV6-5 | . | TGTGCCAGCAGTTACCAAGTGAGCTCCTACAATGAGCAGTTCTTC | CASSYQVSSYNEQFF
. | TRBJ2-2 | TRBV4-1 | TRBD2 | TGCGCCAGCAGCCAACTTACTAGCGGGAGGGTGGCCGGGGAGCTGTTTTTT | CASSQLTSGRVAGELFF
. | TRBJ1-2 | TRBV20-1 | . | TGCAGTGCTAGACTGGCATATGGCTACACCTTC | CSARLAYGYTF
. | TRBJ2-5 | TRBV10-2 | . | TGCGCCAGCGGCCCCGTATCCGGGTGGCAAGAGACCCAGTACTTC | CASGPVSGWQETQYF
. | TRBJ1-6 | TRBV11-2 | TRBD1 | TGTGCCAGCAGCGCTCGACAGGGCTCTAATTCACCCCTCCACTTT | CASSARQGSNSPLHF
once | TRBJ1-1 | TRBV2 | . | TGTGCCAGCAGGGGAGGGGCAGCCATGAACACTGAAGCTTTCTTT | CASRGGAAMNTEAFF
. | TRBJ2-3 | TRBV11-2 | . | TGTGCCAGCAGCCTAGGGGGGGCCCGGGGCGCAGATACGCAGTATTTT | CASSLGGARGADTQYF
. | TRBJ2-7 | TRBV6-6 | TRBD1 | TGTGCCAGCAGTACCTTAGGACAGGGTAACGAGCAGTACTTC | CASSTLGQGNEQYF
. | TRBJ1-1 | TRBV11-2 | TRBD1 | TGTGCCAGCAGCTTATTCGGGGACAGGGGAGCTTTCTTT | CASSLFGDRGAFF
. | TRBJ2-5 | TRBV7-6 | . | TGTGCCAGCAGCTCCGGGCTCCTACTCATAGAGACCCAGTACTTC | CASSSGLLLIETQYF
. | TRBJ2-3 | TRBV4-2 | TRBD2 | TGTGCCAGCAGCCAAGACCCAGGTACGGGGACTAGAGCGGATACGCAGTATTTT | CASSQDPGTGTRADTQYF
once | TRBJ2-7 | TRBV7-2 | TRBD2 | TGTGCCAGCAGCTTAGAGCAACTAGCGGGGTACGAGCAGTACTTC | CASSLEQLAGYEQYF
. | TRBJ1-3 | TRBV19 | TRBD1 | TGTGCCAGGAGGGACAGGGGCAGAAACACCATATATTTT | CARRDRGRNTIYF
. | TRBJ2-7 | TRBV11-2 | . | TGTGCCAGCAGCCTTACAGTCTACGAGCAGTACTTC | CASSLTVYEQYF
. | TRBJ2-7 | TRBV7-3 | TRBD1 | TGTGCCAGCAGCTCCGTGTATGTGGGACAGGGAAGCTACGAGCAGTACTTC | CASSSVYVGQGSYEQYF
. | TRBJ2-3 | TRBV5-1 | TRBD2 | TGCGCCAGCAGCCCGGGTAGCGGGTTCACAGATACGCAGTATTTT | CASSPGSGFTDTQYF
. | TRBJ2-3 | TRBV29-1 | . | TGCAGCGTTACCTCGAGGGAGATTCCGGGCACAGATACGCAGTATTTT | CSVTSREIPGTDTQYF
. | TRBJ2-7 | TRBV18 | . | TGTGCCAGCTCACCCCCAGGGCAGTACGAGCAGTACTTC | CASSPPGQYEQYF
. | TRBJ2-7 | TRBV19 | TRBD1 | TGTGCCAGTAGTGCTTCCACCGGGACAGGGGGCTTCTACGAGCAGTACTTC | CASSASTGTGGFYEQYF
. | TRBJ2-2 | TRBV5-1 | . | TGCGCCAGCAGCTTGGTACAGGGCCTGCCGAACACCGGGGAGCTGTTTTTT | CASSLVQGLPNTGELFF
once | TRBJ2-3 | TRBV29-1 | TRBD1 | TGCAGCGTTGTGACAGGGTGGACAGATACGCAGTATTTT | CSVVTGWTDTQYF
. | TRBJ1-2 | TRBV6-1 | . | TGTGCCAGCAGTGAAAGCCCCGCGGGGCCCGGCTACACCTTC | CASSESPAGPGYTF
once | TRBJ2-7 | TRBV11-2 | . | TGTGCCAGCACCCTTTTGGGACATTCCCTATACGAGCAGTACTTC | CASTLLGHSLYEQYF
. | TRBJ2-2 | TRBV29-1 | . | TGCAGCGTTGAATCCGGGGCGGGGACCGGGGAGCTGTTTTTT | CSVESGAGTGELFF
. | TRBJ2-3 | TRBV7-3 | . | TGTGCCAGCAGCTTATCCGGGACAACTAGCACAGATACGCAGTATTTT | CASSLSGTTSTDTQYF
. | TRBJ2-1 | TRBV7-2 | . | TGTGCCAGCAGCTTAGGGAGCGGCCCCGGGATCAATGAGCAGTTCTTC | CASSLGSGPGINEQFF
. | TRBJ2-3 | TRBV18 | . | TGTGCCAGCTCTATCTCCGGGTTTACAGATACGCAGTATTTT | CASSISGFTDTQYF
. | TRBJ2-2 | TRBV19 | . | TGTGCCAGTAGTCCCCGACTGAGGGAGCTGTTTTTT | CASSPRLRELFF
. | TRBJ2-7 | TRBV5-1 | . | TGCGCCAGCAGCTTGGGGCTCCAGTGGACAGCTAACGAGCAGTACTTC | CASSLGLQWTANEQYF
once | TRBJ2-7 | TRBV19 | TRBD2 | TGTGCCAGTACTCGAAGTTGGACTAGCAGTTACTCCTACGAGCAGTACTTC | CASTRSWTSSYSYEQYF
. | TRBJ1-2 | TRBV7-9 | . | TGTGCCAGCAGCTTAGCGGTGGATGGGGCCGGCTACACCTTC | CASSLAVDGAGYTF
. | TRBJ2-7 | TRBV10-3 | . | TGTGCCATCAGCGGAGACTACGAGCAGTACTTC | CAISGDYEQYF
. | TRBJ2-1 | TRBV4-1 | TRBD1 | TGCGCCAGCAGCCAACGATCCCTCCGGGACAGGGTAACAAATGAGCAGTTCTTC | CASSQRSLRDRVTNEQFF
. | TRBJ1-4 | TRBV6-6 | . | TGTGCCAGCAGCAACCGGGTCTTTGGGGAAAAACTGTTTTTT | CASSNRVFGEKLFF
few | TRBJ1-5 | TRBV19 | . | TGTGCCAGTAGTATAGGAGAGGGGCGGCTCGGCTCTCAGCCCCAGCATTTT | CASSIGEGRLGSQPQHF
. | TRBJ2-1 | TRBV6-4 | . | TGTGCCAGCAGTGAGAACTATCCTTACAATGAGCAGTTCTTC | CASSENYPYNEQFF